This paragraph covers one T cell receptor beta chain sequence. The antigen remains unidentified. The germline V gene encodes CDR1 DFQATT and CDR2 SNEGSKA (reference sequence). The V end was cut by 1 base, the J end by 3 bases, with 3 bases between. The CDR3 sequence is 11 residues long. Clones were read by immunoSEQ multiplex PCR, and TCRdb kept only the in-frame ones, dropping some. This sample has about 100,000 clones, with roughly 86% found just once. The data originate from a study of T cell responses to AZD1222 COVID-19 vaccine. General observations from the study: Dominant CD4 TCR responses targeted spike regions 160-218 and 743-854.

The receptor comes from an adult in good health. The V and J genes are TRBV20-1 and TRBJ2-5; D ambiguous. The source was peripheral blood, collected on day 0 of MenACWY control vaccination. The CDR3 sequence: CSARVEETQYF. CDR3 DNA: TGCAGTGCTAGAGTAGAAGAGACCCAGTACTTC.